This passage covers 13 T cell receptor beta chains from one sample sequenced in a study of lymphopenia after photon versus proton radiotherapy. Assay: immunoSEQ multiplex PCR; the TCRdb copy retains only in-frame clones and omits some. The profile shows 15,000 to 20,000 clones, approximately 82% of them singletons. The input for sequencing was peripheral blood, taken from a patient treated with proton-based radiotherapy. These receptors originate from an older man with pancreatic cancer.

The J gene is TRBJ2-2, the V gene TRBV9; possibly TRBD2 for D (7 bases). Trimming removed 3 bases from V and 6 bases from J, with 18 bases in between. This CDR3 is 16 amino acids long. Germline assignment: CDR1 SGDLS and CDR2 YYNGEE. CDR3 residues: CASSGLGAGAAGELFF. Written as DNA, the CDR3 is TGTGCCAGCAGCGGGCTGGGGGCGGGGGCGGCCGGGGAGCTGTTTTTT.

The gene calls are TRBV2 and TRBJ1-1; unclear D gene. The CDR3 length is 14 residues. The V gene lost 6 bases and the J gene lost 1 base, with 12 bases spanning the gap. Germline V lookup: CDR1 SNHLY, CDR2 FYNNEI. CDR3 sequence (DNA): TGTGCCAGCAGGAGGATCAAGGCGAACACTGAAGCTTTCTTT. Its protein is CASRRIKANTEAFF.

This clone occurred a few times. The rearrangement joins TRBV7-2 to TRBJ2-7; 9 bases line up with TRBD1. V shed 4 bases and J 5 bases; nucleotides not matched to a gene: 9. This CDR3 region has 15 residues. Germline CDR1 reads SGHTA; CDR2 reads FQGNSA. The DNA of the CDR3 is TGTGCCAGCAGCTACCAGGGACAGGGTATCGACGAGCAGTACTTC. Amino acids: CASSYQGQGIDEQYF.

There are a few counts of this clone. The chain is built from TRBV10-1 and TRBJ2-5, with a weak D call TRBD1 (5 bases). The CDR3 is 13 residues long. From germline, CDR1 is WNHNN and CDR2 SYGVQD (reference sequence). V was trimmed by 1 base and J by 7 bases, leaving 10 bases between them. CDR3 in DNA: TGCGCCAGCAGTGAGTGGCAGGGTGGGACCCAGTACTTC. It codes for CASSEWQGGTQYF.

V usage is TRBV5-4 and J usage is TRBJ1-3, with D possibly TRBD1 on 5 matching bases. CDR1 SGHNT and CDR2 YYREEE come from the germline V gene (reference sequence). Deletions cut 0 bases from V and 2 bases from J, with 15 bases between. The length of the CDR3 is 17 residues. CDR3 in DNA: TGTGCCAGCAGCTTGGGCACCTGGGGGGAGACTGGAAACACCATATATTTT. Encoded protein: CASSLGTWGETGNTIYF.

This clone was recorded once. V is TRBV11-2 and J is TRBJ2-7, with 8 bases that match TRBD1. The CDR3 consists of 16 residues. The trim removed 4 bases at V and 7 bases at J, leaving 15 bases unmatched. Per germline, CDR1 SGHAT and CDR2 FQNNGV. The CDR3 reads CASSSPGQGALWEQYF. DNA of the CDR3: TGTGCCAGCAGCTCACCTGGACAGGGCGCCCTCTGGGAGCAGTACTTC.

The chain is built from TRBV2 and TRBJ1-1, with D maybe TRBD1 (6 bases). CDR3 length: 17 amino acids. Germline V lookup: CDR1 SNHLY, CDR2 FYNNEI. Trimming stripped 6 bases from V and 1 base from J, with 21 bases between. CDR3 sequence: CASRAPGGRGQNTEAFF. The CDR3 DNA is TGTGCCAGCAGGGCCCCGGGGGGGCGCGGGCAGAACACTGAAGCTTTCTTT.

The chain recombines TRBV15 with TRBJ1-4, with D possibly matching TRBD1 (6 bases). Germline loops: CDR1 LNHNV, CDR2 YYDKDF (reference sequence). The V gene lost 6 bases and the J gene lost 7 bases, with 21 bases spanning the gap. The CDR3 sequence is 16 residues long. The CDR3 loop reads CATRQGGGQEGEKLFF. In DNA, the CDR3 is TGTGCCACCAGACAAGGGGGGGGGCAGGAGGGTGAAAAACTGTTTTTT.

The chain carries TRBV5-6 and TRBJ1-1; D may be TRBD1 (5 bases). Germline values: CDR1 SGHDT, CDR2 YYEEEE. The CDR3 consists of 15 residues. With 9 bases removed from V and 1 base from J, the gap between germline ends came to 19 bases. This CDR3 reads CATQTGVLSNTEAFF. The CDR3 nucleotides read TGTGCCACCCAAACGGGGGTCCTCTCGAACACTGAAGCTTTCTTT.

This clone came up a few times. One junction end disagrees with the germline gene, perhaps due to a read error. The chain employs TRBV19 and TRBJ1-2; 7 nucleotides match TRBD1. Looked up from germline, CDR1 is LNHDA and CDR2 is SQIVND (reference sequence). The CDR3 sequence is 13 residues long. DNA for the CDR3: TGTGCCAGTAGTGTAGACAGGGACTATGGCTACACCTTC. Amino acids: CASSVDRDYGYTF.

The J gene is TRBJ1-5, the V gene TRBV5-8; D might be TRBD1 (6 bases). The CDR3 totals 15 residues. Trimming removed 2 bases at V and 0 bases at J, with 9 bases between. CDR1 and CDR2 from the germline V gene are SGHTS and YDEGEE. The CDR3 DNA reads TGTGCCAGCAGCTTCAGGGGATATAGCAATCAGCCCCAGCATTTT. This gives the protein CASSFRGYSNQPQHF.

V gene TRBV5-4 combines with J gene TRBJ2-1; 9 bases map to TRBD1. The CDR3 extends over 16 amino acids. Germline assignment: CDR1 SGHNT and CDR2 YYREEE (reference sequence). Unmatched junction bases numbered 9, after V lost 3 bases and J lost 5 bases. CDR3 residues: CASSYGYRGRDNEQFF. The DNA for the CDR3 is TGTGCCAGCAGCTATGGATACAGGGGGCGAGACAATGAGCAGTTCTTC.

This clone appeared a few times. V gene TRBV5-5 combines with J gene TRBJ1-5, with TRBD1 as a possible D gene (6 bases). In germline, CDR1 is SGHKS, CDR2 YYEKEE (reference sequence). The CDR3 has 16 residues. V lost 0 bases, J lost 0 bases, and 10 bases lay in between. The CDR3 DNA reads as TGTGCCAGCAGCTTGGACTGGGGGCCTAGCAATCAGCCCCAGCATTTT. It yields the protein CASSLDWGPSNQPQHF.